Sequencing of this T cell receptor beta chain was carried out in a study of T cell changes during pregnancy in multiple sclerosis. After removal of 3 bases from V and 5 bases from J, the junction contained 1 base not matched to a gene. Germline V gene sequence: CDR1 KGHSH, CDR2 LQKENI. This CDR3 spans 15 amino acids. Using immunoSEQ multiplex PCR, the repertoire was profiled, and TCRdb retains in-frame clones only, with some absent. The profile covers some 70,000 clones, with approximately 90% appearing a single time and 1.5% taken by the ten largest. The gene calls are TRBV18 and TRBJ2-1; TRBD2 matches 13 bases. This specimen was peripheral blood, taken in the third trimester of pregnancy. The TCR sequence derives from a female donor with multiple sclerosis, enrolled in a pregnancy study. CDR3 sequence (DNA): TGTGCCAGCTCACCGGGACTAGCGGGACACAATGAGCAGTTCTTC. Translated, it gives CASSPGLAGHNEQFF.